This T cell receptor (beta chain) was sequenced for a study of neurological immune-mediated disorders. With regard to this clonotype: The missing conserved phenylalanine or tryptophan at the end of this CDR3 makes a read error likely.

CDR1 and CDR2 (germline): SGHRS, YFSETQ. This CDR3 comprises 14 residues. J was trimmed by 2 bases and V by 8 bases; bases with no gene match: 9. The time point denotes: longitudinal time-point 3. TCRdb passed the 5' RACE reads through MiXCR, listing each CDR3 protein once. The sample yields roughly 45,000 distinct CDR3 sequences, roughly 14% seen once. The V and J genes are TRBV5-1 and TRBJ2-7; 8 nucleotides align to TRBD1. The material sequenced was PBMCs. The TCR was taken from a man younger than 45 in good health. CDR3 bases: TGCGCCAGAAGCGGGCTGACAGGGGCCTACGAGCAGTACATC. This codes for CARSGLTGAYEQYI.